What follows are 2 T cell receptor beta chains derived from one specimen sequenced in a study of CD8 T cells in Susac syndrome. After extraction with the RNeasy kit, roughly 0.45 to 1 ug of the RNA was reverse transcribed using random hexamers. TCRdb recomputed calls from the immunoSEQ multiplex PCR reads with MiXCR, one row per CDR3 protein. Found here are about 440,000 distinct CDR3 sequences, 75% to 90% of them singletons; the top ten hold about 0.1%. Material: CD8+ T cells from PBMCs. The origin of the receptors is a human donor with multiple sclerosis.

This sequence joins TRBV19 and TRBJ1-1; tentative D call: TRBD1 (5 bases). Germline V lookup: CDR1 LNHDA, CDR2 SQIVND (reference sequence). V was cut by 9 bases and J by 2 bases, with 10 bases left in between. The CDR3 covers 12 residues. Here the CDR3 reads CASKDSNTEAFF. CDR3 DNA sequence: TGTGCCAGCAAAGACAGTAACACTGAAGCTTTCTTT. The complete variable domain, with remaining parts taken from reference TRBV19 and TRBJ1-1, reads DGGITQSPKYLFRKEGQNVTLSCEQNLNHDAMYWYRQDPGQGLRLIYYSQIVNDFQKGDIAEGYSVSREKKESFPLTVTSAQKNPTAFYLCASKDSNTEAFFGQGTRLTVV.

This clonotype was counted only a few times. The chain has TRBV20-1 and TRBJ2-7; possibly TRBD2 for D (6 bases). Trimming shortened V by 5 bases and J by 2 bases, and 19 bases separated the two germline ends. CDR1 and CDR2 (germline): DFQATT, SNEGSKA (reference sequence). The CDR3 is made up of 15 amino acids. The CDR3 loop reads CSARIRGTATYEQYF. CDR3 in DNA: TGCAGTGCTCGGATCCGCGGGACGGCTACCTACGAGCAGTACTTC.